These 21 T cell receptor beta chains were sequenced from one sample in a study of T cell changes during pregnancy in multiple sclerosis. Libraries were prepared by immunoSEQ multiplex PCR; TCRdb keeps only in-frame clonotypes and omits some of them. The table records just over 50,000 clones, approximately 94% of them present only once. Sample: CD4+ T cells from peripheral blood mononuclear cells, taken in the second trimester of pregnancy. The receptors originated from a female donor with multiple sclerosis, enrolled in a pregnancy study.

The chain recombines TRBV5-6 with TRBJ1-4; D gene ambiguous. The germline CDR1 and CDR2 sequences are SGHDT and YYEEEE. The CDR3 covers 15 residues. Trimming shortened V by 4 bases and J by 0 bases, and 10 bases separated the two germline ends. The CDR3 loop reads CASSQFGSTNEKLFF. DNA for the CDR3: TGTGCCAGCAGCCAATTCGGGTCAACTAATGAAAAACTGTTTTTT.

The CDR3 DNA reads as TGTGCCAGTAGTTTGGGACAGGGCACAGAGACCCAGTACTTC. It codes for CASSLGQGTETQYF. This rearrangement joins TRBV19 to TRBJ2-5; 9 bases map to TRBD1. V was clipped by 5 bases and J by 4 bases; unmatched bases: 5. The CDR3 totals 14 residues. The germline V gene has CDR1 LNHDA and CDR2 SQIVND (reference sequence). Variable domain in full (rest from reference TRBV19 and TRBJ2-5): DGGITQSPKYLFRKEGQNVTLSCEQNLNHDAMYWYRQDPGQGLRLIYYSQIVNDFQKGDIAEGYSVSREKKESFPLTVTSAQKNPTAFYLCASSLGQGTETQYFGPGTRLLVL.

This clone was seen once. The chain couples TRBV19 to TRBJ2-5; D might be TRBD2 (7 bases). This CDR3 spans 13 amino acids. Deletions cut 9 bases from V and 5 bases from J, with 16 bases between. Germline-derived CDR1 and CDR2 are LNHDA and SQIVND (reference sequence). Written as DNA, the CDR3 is TGTGCCAGCTCCTCTAAGGGGGGGGAGACCCAGTACTTC. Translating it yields CASSSKGGETQYF.

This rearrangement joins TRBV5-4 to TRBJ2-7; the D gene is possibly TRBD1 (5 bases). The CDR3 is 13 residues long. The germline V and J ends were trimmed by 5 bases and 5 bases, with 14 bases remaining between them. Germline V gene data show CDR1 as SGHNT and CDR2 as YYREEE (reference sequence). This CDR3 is CASSSQQAHEQYF. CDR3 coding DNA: TGTGCCAGCAGTTCACAACAGGCCCACGAGCAGTACTTC.

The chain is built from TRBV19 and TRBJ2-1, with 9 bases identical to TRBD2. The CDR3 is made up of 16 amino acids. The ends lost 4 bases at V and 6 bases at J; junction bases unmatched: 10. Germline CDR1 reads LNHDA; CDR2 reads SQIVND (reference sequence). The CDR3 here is CASSTLTGTSRNEQFF. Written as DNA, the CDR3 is TGTGCCAGTAGTACCCTTACCGGGACTAGCCGCAATGAGCAGTTCTTC.

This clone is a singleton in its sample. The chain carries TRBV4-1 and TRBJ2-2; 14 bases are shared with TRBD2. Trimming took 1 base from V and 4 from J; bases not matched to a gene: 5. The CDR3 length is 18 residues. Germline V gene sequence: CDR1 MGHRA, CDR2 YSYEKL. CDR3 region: CASSQAGLAGVGTGELFF. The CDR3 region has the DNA TGCGCCAGCAGCCAAGCGGGACTAGCGGGGGTGGGCACCGGGGAGCTGTTTTTT.

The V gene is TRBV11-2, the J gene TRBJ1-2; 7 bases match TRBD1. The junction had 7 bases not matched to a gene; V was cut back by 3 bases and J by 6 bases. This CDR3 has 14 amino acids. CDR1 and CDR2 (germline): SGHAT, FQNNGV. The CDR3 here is CASSFSTGSNGYTF. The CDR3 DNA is TGTGCCAGCAGCTTCTCGACAGGGTCTAATGGCTACACCTTC.

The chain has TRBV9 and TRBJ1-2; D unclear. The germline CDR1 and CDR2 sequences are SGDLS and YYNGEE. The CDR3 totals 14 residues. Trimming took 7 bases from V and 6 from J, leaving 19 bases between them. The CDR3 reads CASYTAVGGHGYTF. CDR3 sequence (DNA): TGTGCCAGCTATACGGCGGTTGGTGGCCATGGCTACACCTTC.

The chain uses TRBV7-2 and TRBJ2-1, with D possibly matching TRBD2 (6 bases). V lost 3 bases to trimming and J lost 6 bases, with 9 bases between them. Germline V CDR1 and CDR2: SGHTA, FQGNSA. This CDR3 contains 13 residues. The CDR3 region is CASSFSGPNEQFF. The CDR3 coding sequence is TGTGCCAGCAGCTTCAGCGGGCCCAATGAGCAGTTCTTC. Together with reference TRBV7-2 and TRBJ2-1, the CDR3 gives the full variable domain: GAGVSQSPSNKVTEKGKDVELRCDPISGHTALYWYRQSLGQGLEFLIYFQGNSAPDKSGLPSDRFSAERTGGSVSTLTIQRTQQEDSAVYLCASSFSGPNEQFFGPGTRLTVL.

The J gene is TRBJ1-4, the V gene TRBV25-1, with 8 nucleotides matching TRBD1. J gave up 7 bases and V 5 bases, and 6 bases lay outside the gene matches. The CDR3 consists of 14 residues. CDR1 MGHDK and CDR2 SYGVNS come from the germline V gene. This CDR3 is CASSTTGGAEKLFF. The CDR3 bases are TGTGCCAGCAGTACTACAGGGGGGGCTGAAAAACTGTTTTTT.

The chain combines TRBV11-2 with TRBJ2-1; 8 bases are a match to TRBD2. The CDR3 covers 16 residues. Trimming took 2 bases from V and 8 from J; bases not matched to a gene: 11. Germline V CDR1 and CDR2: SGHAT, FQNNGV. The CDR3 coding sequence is TGTGCCAGCAGCTTAAGAGGGGTAGCGGGGTTTCATGAGCAGTTCTTC. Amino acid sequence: CASSLRGVAGFHEQFF.

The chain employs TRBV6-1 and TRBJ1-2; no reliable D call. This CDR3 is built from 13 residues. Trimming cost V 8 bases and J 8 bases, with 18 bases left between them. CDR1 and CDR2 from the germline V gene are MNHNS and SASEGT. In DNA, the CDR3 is TGTGCCAGCTGGTCTCGAGGCCGTGGGGGCTACACCTTC. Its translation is CASWSRGRGGYTF.

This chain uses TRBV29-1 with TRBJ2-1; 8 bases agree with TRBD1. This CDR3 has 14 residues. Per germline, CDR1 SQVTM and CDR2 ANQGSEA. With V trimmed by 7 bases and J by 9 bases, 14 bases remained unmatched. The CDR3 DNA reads TGCAGCGCGACGGACAGGGATTGGGGAGGTGAGCAGTTCTTC. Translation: CSATDRDWGGEQFF.

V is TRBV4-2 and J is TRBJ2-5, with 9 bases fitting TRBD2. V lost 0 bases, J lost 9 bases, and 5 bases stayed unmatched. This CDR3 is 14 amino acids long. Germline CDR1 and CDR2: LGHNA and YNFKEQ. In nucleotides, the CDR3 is TGTGCCAGCAGCCAAGAAGGGGCGGGGGGGGCCCAGTACTTC. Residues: CASSQEGAGGAQYF.

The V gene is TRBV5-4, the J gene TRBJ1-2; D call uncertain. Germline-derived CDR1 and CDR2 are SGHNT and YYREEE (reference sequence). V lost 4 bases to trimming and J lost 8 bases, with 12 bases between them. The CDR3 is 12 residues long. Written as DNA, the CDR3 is TGTGCCAGCAGCGAACGGATGGGCGGCTACACCTTC. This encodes CASSERMGGYTF.

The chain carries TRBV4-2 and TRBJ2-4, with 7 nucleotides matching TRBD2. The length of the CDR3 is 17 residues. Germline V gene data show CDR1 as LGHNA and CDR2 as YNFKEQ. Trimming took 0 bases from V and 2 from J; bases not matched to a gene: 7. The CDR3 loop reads CASSQDLYGGTKNIQYF. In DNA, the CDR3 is TGTGCCAGCAGCCAAGATCTGTACGGGGGGACCAAAAACATTCAGTACTTC.

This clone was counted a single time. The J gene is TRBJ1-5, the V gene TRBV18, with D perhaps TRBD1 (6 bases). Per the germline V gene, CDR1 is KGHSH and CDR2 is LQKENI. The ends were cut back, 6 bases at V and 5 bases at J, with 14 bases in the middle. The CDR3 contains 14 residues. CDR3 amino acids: CASSRWEGDQPQHF. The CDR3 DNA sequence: TGTGCCAGCTCCCGCTGGGAGGGGGATCAGCCCCAGCATTTT.

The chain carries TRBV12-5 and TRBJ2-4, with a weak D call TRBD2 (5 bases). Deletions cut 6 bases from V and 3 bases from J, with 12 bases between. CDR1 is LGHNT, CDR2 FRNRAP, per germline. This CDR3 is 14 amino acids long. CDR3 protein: CASGRAGDKNIQYF. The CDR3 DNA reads TGTGCTAGTGGCCGGGCCGGGGACAAAAACATTCAGTACTTC.

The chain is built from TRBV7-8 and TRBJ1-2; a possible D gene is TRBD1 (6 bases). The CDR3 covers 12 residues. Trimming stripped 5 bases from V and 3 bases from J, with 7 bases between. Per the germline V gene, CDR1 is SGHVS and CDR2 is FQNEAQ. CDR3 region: CASSEGDYGYTF. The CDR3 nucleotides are TGTGCCAGCAGCGAGGGGGACTATGGCTACACCTTC.

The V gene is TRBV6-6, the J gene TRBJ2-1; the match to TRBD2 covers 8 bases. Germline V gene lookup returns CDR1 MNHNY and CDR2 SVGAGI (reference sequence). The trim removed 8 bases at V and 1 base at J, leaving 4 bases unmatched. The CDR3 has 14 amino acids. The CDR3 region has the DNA TGTGCCAGCTCAGCGGGGGCATCCTACAATGAGCAGTTCTTC. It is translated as CASSAGASYNEQFF.

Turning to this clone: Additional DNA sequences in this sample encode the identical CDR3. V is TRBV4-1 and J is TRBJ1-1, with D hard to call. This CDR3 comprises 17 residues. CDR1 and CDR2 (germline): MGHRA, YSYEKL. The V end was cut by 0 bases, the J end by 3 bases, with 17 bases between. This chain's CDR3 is CASSQDGSQRLYTEAFF. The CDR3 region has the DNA TGCGCCAGCAGCCAAGATGGGTCTCAGCGACTTTACACTGAAGCTTTCTTT.